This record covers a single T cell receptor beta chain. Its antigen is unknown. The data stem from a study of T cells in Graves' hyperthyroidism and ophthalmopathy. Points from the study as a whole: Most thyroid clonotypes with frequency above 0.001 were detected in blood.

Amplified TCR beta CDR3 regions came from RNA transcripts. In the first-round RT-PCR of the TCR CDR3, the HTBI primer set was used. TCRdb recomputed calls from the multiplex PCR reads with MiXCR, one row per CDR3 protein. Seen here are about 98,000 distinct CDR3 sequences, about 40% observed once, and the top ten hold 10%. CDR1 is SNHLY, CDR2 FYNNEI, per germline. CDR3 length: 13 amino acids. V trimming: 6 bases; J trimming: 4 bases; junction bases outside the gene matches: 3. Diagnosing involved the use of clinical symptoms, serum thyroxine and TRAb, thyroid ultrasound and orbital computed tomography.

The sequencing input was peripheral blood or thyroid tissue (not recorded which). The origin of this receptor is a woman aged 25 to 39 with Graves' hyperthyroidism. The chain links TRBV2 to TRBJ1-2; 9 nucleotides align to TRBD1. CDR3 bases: TGTGCCAGCAGGCCGGGACAGGGCTATGGCTACACCTTC. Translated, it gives CASRPGQGYGYTF.